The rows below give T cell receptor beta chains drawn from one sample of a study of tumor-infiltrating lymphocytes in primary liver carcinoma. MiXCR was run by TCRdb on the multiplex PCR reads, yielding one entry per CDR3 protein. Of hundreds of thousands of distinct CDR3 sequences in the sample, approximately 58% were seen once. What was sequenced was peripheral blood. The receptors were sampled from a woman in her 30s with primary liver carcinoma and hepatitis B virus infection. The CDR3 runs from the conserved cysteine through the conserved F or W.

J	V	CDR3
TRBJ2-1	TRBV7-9	CASSLAGLAGGPYNEQFF
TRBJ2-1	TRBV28	CASSPLTWPEGEQFF
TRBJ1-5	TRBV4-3	CASSQDEARGQPQHF
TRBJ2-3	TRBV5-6	CASSLPGTGFSADTQYF
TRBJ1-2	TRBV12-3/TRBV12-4	CASSLILGPPGYGYAF
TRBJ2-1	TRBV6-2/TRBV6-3	CASSGAGGRIYNEQFF
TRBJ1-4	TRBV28	CASSLDWGTYDREKLFF
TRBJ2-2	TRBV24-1	CATQVGVIGELFF
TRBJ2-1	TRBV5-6	CASQREPYNEQFF
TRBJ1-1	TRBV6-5	CASSLTSGGYSNTEAFF
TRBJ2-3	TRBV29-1	CIVPGTRGTTDTQYF
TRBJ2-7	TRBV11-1	CVSSLTTPPGYEQYF
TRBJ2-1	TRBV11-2	CASSLSGRSNNEQFF
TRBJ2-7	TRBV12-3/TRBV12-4	CASSFSTGPYEQYF
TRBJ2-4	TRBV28	CANSPLGPGNIQYF
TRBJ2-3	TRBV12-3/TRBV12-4	CASTPDLDTQYF
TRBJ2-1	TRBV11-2	CASSGELREQFF
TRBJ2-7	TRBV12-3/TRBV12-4	CASKPRGDEQYF
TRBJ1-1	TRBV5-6	CASSGHSNTEAFF
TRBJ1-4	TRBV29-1	CSVLGATNEELFF
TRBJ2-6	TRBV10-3	CAISGPGTGADVLTF
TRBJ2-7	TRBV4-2	CASSQGDQGGISIYEQYF
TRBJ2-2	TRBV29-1	CSAKRGSNTGELVF
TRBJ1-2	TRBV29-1	CSAGTGRNYGYTF
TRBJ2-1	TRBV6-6	CASISGQGADNEQFF
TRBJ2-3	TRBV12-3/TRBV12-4	CANGTGLADTDTQYF
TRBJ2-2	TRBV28	CASTPLGQIHTGELFF
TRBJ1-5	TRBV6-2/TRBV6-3	CASSYTNPNQPQHF
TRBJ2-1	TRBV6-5	CASSYASSYNEQFF
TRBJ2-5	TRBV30	CAWSVGQQETQYF
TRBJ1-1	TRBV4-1	CASSQPDRGTEAFF
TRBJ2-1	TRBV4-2	CASSIETLNNEQFF
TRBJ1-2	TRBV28	CASSAGGAGNYGYTF
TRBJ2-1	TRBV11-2	CASSLGTGWNEQLF
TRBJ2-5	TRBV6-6	CASSYSNLAREEWEPQETQYF
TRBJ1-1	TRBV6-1	CASSPRPGQSTEAFF
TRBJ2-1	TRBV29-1	CSVLYQVGVNEQFF
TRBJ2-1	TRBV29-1	CSVALAGPQFF
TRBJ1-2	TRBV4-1	CASSQVSTENYGYTF
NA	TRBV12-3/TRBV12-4	CASSLGLAWPDTQHF
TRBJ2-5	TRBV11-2	CASRPDRVSGETQYF
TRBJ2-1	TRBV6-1	CASRTGGLGSNEQFF
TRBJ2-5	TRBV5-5	CARSLARGETLYF
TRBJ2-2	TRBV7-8	CASSLGRRENTGELSF
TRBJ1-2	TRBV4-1	CASGHSQGAVTYGYIF
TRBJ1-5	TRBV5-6	CASSLTGRGPLGEPQHF
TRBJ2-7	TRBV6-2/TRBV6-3	CATQPLLAGGRHAPSYEQYF